This is a list of T cell receptor beta chains from one sample in a study of control samples from healthy donors and cancer patients. The table came from immunoSEQ multiplex PCR; TCRdb's copy has only in-frame clones and leaves some out. The sample holds about 150,000 clones; over 85% are singletons and the top ten take approximately 2.5%. Sequencing was carried out using blood. The receptors derive from a man aged 50 or older in good health. Each CDR3 is given with its conserved first and last residue. The order of the fields is V gene, clone size, D gene, J gene, CDR3 protein, CDR3 DNA. A D gene is named only where the DNA matches it firmly. Some rows mark clone size as missing; the rest say once, few, many or name a class of expanded clone.

v_gene: TRBV19
abundance: -
d_gene: TRBD2
j_gene: TRBJ2-3
CDR3aa: CASNSVLGGRAARDTQYF
CDR3nt: TGTGCCAGTAATTCCGTCTTAGGCGGGAGGGCGGCCAGAGATACGCAGTATTTT

v_gene: TRBV4-2
abundance: -
d_gene: TRBD1
j_gene: TRBJ1-1
CDR3aa: CASSQGPTGGRTEAFF
CDR3nt: TGTGCCAGCAGCCAAGGCCCGACAGGGGGTAGGACTGAAGCTTTCTTT

v_gene: TRBV7-2
abundance: -
d_gene: -
j_gene: TRBJ1-4
CDR3aa: CASSLAGATNEKLFF
CDR3nt: TGTGCCAGCAGCTTAGCTGGAGCAACTAATGAAAAACTGTTTTTT

v_gene: TRBV6-5
abundance: -
d_gene: -
j_gene: TRBJ1-3
CDR3aa: CASSRDRGNTIYF
CDR3nt: TGTGCCAGCAGTCGGGACCGTGGAAACACCATATATTTT

v_gene: TRBV7-8
abundance: -
d_gene: TRBD1
j_gene: TRBJ2-7
CDR3aa: CASRGQGPSEQYF
CDR3nt: TGTGCCAGCAGGGGACAGGGACCTTCGGAGCAGTACTTC

v_gene: TRBV7-6
abundance: -
d_gene: TRBD2
j_gene: TRBJ2-3
CDR3aa: CASSTGLAGATDTQYF
CDR3nt: TGTGCCAGCAGCACGGGACTAGCGGGAGCAACAGATACGCAGTATTTT

v_gene: TRBV6-5
abundance: few
d_gene: -
j_gene: TRBJ2-7
CDR3aa: CATFLFYEQYF
CDR3nt: TGTGCCACCTTTCTATTTTACGAGCAGTACTTC

v_gene: TRBV28
abundance: -
d_gene: -
j_gene: TRBJ1-2
CDR3aa: CASSRYQGDYGYTF
CDR3nt: TGTGCCAGCAGTCGCTACCAGGGCGACTATGGCTACACCTTC

v_gene: TRBV5-4
abundance: -
d_gene: -
j_gene: TRBJ1-1
CDR3aa: CASSLSSGAEAFF
CDR3nt: TGTGCCAGCAGCTTGTCGTCAGGGGCTGAAGCTTTCTTT

v_gene: TRBV28
abundance: once
d_gene: TRBD2
j_gene: TRBJ2-7
CDR3aa: CASTSGRLYEQYF
CDR3nt: TGTGCCAGTACTAGCGGGAGGTTATACGAGCAGTACTTC

v_gene: TRBV19
abundance: -
d_gene: -
j_gene: TRBJ2-7
CDR3aa: CASSMGSSHEQYF
CDR3nt: TGTGCCAGTAGTATGGGTAGTTCACACGAGCAGTACTTC

v_gene: TRBV5-1
abundance: -
d_gene: -
j_gene: TRBJ2-3
CDR3aa: CASSRAPRGDTQYF
CDR3nt: TGCGCCAGCAGCCGGGCTCCCCGAGGAGATACGCAGTATTTT

v_gene: TRBV5-1
abundance: -
d_gene: -
j_gene: TRBJ2-5
CDR3aa: CASSLGRVQETQYF
CDR3nt: TGCGCCAGCAGCTTGGGGAGGGTTCAAGAGACCCAGTACTTC

v_gene: TRBV3-1/TRBV3-2
abundance: -
d_gene: -
j_gene: TRBJ1-3
CDR3aa: CASSSTEHGNTIYF
CDR3nt: TGTGCCAGCAGCTCAACAGAACACGGAAACACCATATATTTT

v_gene: TRBV24-1
abundance: -
d_gene: -
j_gene: TRBJ2-3
CDR3aa: CATSDRDAISTDTQYF
CDR3nt: TGTGCCACCAGTGATCGGGACGCCATTAGCACAGATACGCAGTATTTT

v_gene: TRBV7-3
abundance: -
d_gene: -
j_gene: TRBJ2-2
CDR3aa: CASSTQGQGSGELFF
CDR3nt: TGTGCCAGCAGCACACAGGGCCAGGGCTCCGGGGAGCTGTTTTTT